The present T cell receptor beta chain was sequenced within a study of metastatic and nonmetastatic thyroid tumors. Study at large: Across blood and tumor or nodule tissue, repertoires from malignant and benign thyroid patients were compared with one another. The study, taken as a whole, reports: As reported, TCR beta diversity in blood and tumor was significantly higher in malignant thyroid tumors than in benign nodules.

No patient received treatment before thyroid surgery. The ends were cut back, 5 bases at V and 10 bases at J, with 18 bases in the middle. The CDR3 extends over 15 amino acids. The germline V gene encodes CDR1 MDHEN and CDR2 SYDVKM. In the original workflow: Variation in CDR3 across clinicopathological groups served as the basis for constructing a distant-metastasis classifier in papillary thyroid cancer. Via MiXCR, TCRdb re-called the PCR reads. These V and J calls originate from TCRdb's pipeline instead of the authors' own analysis. The table includes 3,200 or so clones, 25% to 30% detected once. This clone was observed a handful of times. Its antigen remains unknown.

This chain links TRBV28 with TRBJ1-6; D is perhaps TRBD1 (5 bases). This receptor was identified in a female donor with papillary thyroid cancer or a benign thyroid nodule (not recorded which). Some clones in this sample may be carry-over from other donors' samples. The sequenced material came from tumor tissue. The CDR3 reads CASSPGVPGRSPLHF. The CDR3 nucleotides are TGTGCCAGCAGTCCTGGGGTCCCAGGGAGGTCACCCCTCCACTTT.